These T cell receptor beta chains were read from a single sample in a study of CD8 T cells in Susac syndrome. Using its own MiXCR run on the immunoSEQ multiplex PCR reads, TCRdb lists one record per CDR3 protein. The sample records approximately 260,000 distinct CDR3 sequences, roughly 95% being singletons. The sample taken for sequencing was CD4+ T cells from PBMCs. The source of these receptors is a human donor with Susac syndrome. Both conserved end residues are part of each CDR3. The order of the fields is clone size, D gene, J gene, V gene, CDR3 DNA, CDR3 protein. The D gene is left open where the match is weak. Clone sizes are given selectively: once, few, many, or a class where the clone is expanded.

- TRBD1 TRBJ1-2 TRBV29-1 TGCAGCGCCAAGGACAGGGGGCCCTATGGCTACACCTTC CSAKDRGPYGYTF
- - TRBJ2-7 TRBV30 TGTGCCTGGAGTGTCCCAGGCGGGATACAGTACTTC CAWSVPGGIQYF
- - TRBJ2-1 TRBV9 TGTGCCAGCAGCGTGCTCTTGGGCAATGAGCAGTTCTTC CASSVLLGNEQFF
- TRBD1 TRBJ1-5 TRBV20-1 TGCAGTGCTAAGACAGGGGGTGCCATGTCCCAGCATTTT CSAKTGGAMSQHF
- TRBD2 TRBJ2-1 TRBV9 TGTGCCAGCAGCGTAGCAGGGACTAGATCGTACAATGAGCAGTTCTTC CASSVAGTRSYNEQFF
- - TRBJ2-7 TRBV11-2 TGTGCCAGCAGTTCTTTGGGGGGTAGCTGGACCTCCTACGAGCAGTACTTC CASSSLGGSWTSYEQYF
- TRBD2 TRBJ2-2 TRBV9 TGTGCCAGCAGCGATTCAAATTCCGGGACTAGGGTTTCCGGGGAGCTGTTTTTT CASSDSNSGTRVSGELFF
- - TRBJ2-1 TRBV29-1 TGCAGCGTTGGCCGACGACTAATCCAATACAATGAGCAGTTCTTC CSVGRRLIQYNEQFF
- - TRBJ2-7 TRBV12-3/TRBV12-4 TGTGCCAGCAGTTTATGGGGGTCCTCCTACGAGCAGTACTTC CASSLWGSSYEQYF
- TRBD1 TRBJ2-1 TRBV29-1 TGCAGCGTCTTGACAGGGGGAGGCAGTGAGCAGTTCTTC CSVLTGGGSEQFF
- - TRBJ2-5 TRBV19 TGTGCCAGTCAGAGCAGGGGAGATCAAGAGACCCAGTACTTC CASQSRGDQETQYF
once - TRBJ2-7 TRBV3-1 TGTGCCAGCAGCCAACACGGATACGAGCAGTACTTC CASSQHGYEQYF
once - TRBJ1-1 TRBV29-1 TGCAGCGACAGAGAAGCTTTCTTT CSDREAFF
- TRBD2 TRBJ2-2 TRBV6-1 TGTGCGGAGGCGGGAGGTCGGACCGGGGAGCTGTTTTTT CAEAGGRTGELFF
- - TRBJ2-4 TRBV4-1 TGCGCCAGCAGCCAAGATGGTAGTTCCAAAAACATTCAGTACTTC CASSQDGSSKNIQYF
- TRBD1 TRBJ2-7 TRBV20-1 TGCAGTGCCAAAAACCGGGGACAGGACTCCTACGAGCAGTACTTC CSAKNRGQDSYEQYF
- - TRBJ2-7 TRBV12-3/TRBV12-4 TGTGCCAGCAGTTATAGCGGTCGCTCCTACGAGCAGTACTTC CASSYSGRSYEQYF
- - TRBJ2-1 TRBV12-5 TGTGCTAGTGGCCGTTGGTCCTACAATGAGCAGTTCTTC CASGRWSYNEQFF
- - TRBJ2-5 TRBV10-3 TGTGCCGCAGCTCCGACTGAGGAGACCCAGTACTTC CAAAPTEETQYF
- TRBD2 TRBJ2-7 TRBV18 TGTGCCAGCTCCGGGACTAGCAACTACGAGCAGTACTTC CASSGTSNYEQYF
- TRBD2 TRBJ2-1 TRBV7-3 TGTGCCAGCAGCCCCGGGGGGAGCGAGAATGAGCAGTTCTTC CASSPGGSENEQFF
- - TRBJ1-2 TRBV29-1 TGCAGCGTTGGACGGTCGTACTATGGCTACACCTTC CSVGRSYYGYTF
- - TRBJ2-7 TRBV7-8 TGTGCCAGCAGCTTAGTACGTGGGAGGTCCCCCTACGAGCAGTACTTC CASSLVRGRSPYEQYF
- - TRBJ1-1 TRBV12-3/TRBV12-4 TGTGCCAGCAGGCCGACAGGAGCGAACACTGAAGCTTTCTTT CASRPTGANTEAFF
- - TRBJ1-1 TRBV19 TGTGCCAGTAGTGCGACGACAGCTCTGAACACTGAAGCTTTCTTT CASSATTALNTEAFF
- TRBD1 TRBJ1-2 TRBV20-1 TGCAGTGCCCCGACAGGGGGCAGGTATGGCCTTAACTATGGCTACACCTTC CSAPTGGRYGLNYGYTF
- - TRBJ2-5 TRBV20-1 TGCAGTGCTAGCGTCCGGGAGACCCAGTACTTC CSASVRETQYF